This TCR beta chain is from a study of blood T cell repertoires in COVID-19. Across the whole study: Samples came from the United States, Italy and Spain, spanning acute and convalescent COVID-19.

In germline, CDR1 is SGHVS, CDR2 FQNEAQ. V was trimmed by 4 bases and J by 3 bases, leaving 16 bases between them. The CDR3 has 17 residues. Original processing notes: Reference gene primer amplification gave estimated nucleated cell counts. Some clones are missing from TCRdb's copy, which holds only in-frame ones; the method was immunoSEQ multiplex PCR. The V and J calls and clone size are taken from that table; D and trimming were inferred from the DNA. This table holds under 250,000 clones, approximately 87% found once. The sequence came from an older woman with active or convalescent COVID-19. The rearrangement joins TRBV7-8 to TRBJ1-6; D is perhaps TRBD1 (6 bases). The sample comprised peripheral blood. The CDR3 sequence: CASSWGGRLDYNSPLHF. CDR3 nucleotide sequence: TGTGCCAGCAGCTGGGGGGGCAGGTTGGACTATAATTCACCCCTCCACTTT.